This passage covers 15 T cell receptor beta chains from one sample sequenced in a study of blood T cell repertoires in COVID-19. Generated by immunoSEQ multiplex PCR, the TCRdb table keeps only in-frame clones and is missing some. The table records about 87,000 clones, 90% of them present only once. Input material: peripheral blood. These TCRs come from a man between 18 and 35 years old with COVID-19, enrolled during active disease.

The chain employs TRBV7-9 and TRBJ1-6; 7 bases are shared with TRBD1. Germline CDR1 and CDR2: SEHNR and FQNEAQ (reference sequence). CDR3 length: 14 amino acids. The ends lost 3 bases at V and 9 bases at J; junction bases unmatched: 5. DNA of the CDR3: TGTGCCAGCAGCTTTGACAGGGTCAGTTCACCCCTCCACTTT. This translates into CASSFDRVSSPLHF.

This chain joins TRBV7-9 and TRBJ2-1; TRBD2 matches 9 bases. The CDR3 has 17 residues. Germline-derived CDR1 and CDR2 are SEHNR and FQNEAQ (reference sequence). V dropped 4 bases and J dropped 9; count of bases not matched to a gene: 16. This CDR3 is CASSSGGLAGGQSEQFF. The CDR3 coding sequence is TGTGCCAGCAGCTCCGGGGGTTTGGCGGGAGGGCAGAGTGAGCAGTTCTTC.

The gene calls are TRBV6-2 or TRBV6-3 and TRBJ2-1; no clear D gene. Between the trimmed V and J ends, which lost 4 bases and 5 bases, there was a span of 12 bases. Germline assignment: CDR1 MNHEY and CDR2 SVGEGT. There are 14 residues in the CDR3. CDR3 sequence reads: CASSSNYWDNEQFF. The CDR3, as DNA: TGTGCCAGCAGTTCCAACTACTGGGACAATGAGCAGTTCTTC.

V and J are TRBV14 and TRBJ1-2; possible D gene TRBD1, 6 bases. From germline, CDR1 is SGHDN and CDR2 FVKESK. The CDR3 runs to 15 residues. Trimming shortened V by 3 bases and J by 8 bases, and 19 bases separated the two germline ends. The CDR3 coding sequence is TGTGCCAGCAGCCAGGGAACAGGGCGAACTCCGGGCTACACCTTC. Residues: CASSQGTGRTPGYTF.

The chain joins TRBV13 to TRBJ2-1, with 7 bases fitting TRBD1. V lost 5 bases, J lost 10 bases, and 5 bases stayed unmatched. The CDR3 spans 12 residues. Looked up from germline, CDR1 is PRHDT and CDR2 is FYEKMQ (reference sequence). The CDR3 sequence: CASSETQGEQFF. CDR3 coding DNA: TGTGCCAGCAGCGAAACACAGGGGGAGCAGTTCTTC.

The chain is built from TRBV6-4 and TRBJ1-2; no clear D. Germline CDR1 is MRHNA and CDR2 is SNTAGT. The CDR3 spans 13 residues. V shed 6 bases and J shed 1 base, with 9 bases lying between them. The CDR3 sequence: CASRAVINYGYTF. The CDR3 DNA is TGTGCCAGCAGAGCCGTCATTAACTATGGCTACACCTTC.

The V and J genes are TRBV13 and TRBJ2-1, with 14 positions matching TRBD2. CDR3 size: 15 residues. Germline CDR1 is PRHDT and CDR2 is FYEKMQ (reference sequence). The junction had 7 bases not matched to a gene; V was cut back by 6 bases and J by 9 bases. The CDR3: CASSSPGTSGSEQFF. CDR3 coding DNA: TGTGCCAGCAGTTCCCCCGGGACTAGCGGGAGTGAGCAGTTCTTC.

The chain uses TRBV27 and TRBJ1-1, with TRBD1 identical over 7 bases. CDR3 length equals 15 residues. In germline, CDR1 is MNHEY, CDR2 SMNVEV (reference sequence). Trimming took 4 bases from V and 4 from J; bases not matched to a gene: 9. CDR3 residues: CASSSYRGRSTEAFF. In nucleotides, the CDR3 is TGTGCCAGCAGTTCCTACAGGGGTAGGAGCACTGAAGCTTTCTTT.

The genes are TRBV2 and TRBJ2-1; 12 bases align to TRBD2. Trimming took 6 bases from V and 9 from J; bases not matched to a gene: 9. Germline CDR1 is SNHLY and CDR2 is FYNNEI. CDR3 length: 15 residues. CDR3 DNA: TGTGCCAGCAGGCTAGCGGGAGGGGGACGTGCTGAGCAGTTCTTC. It yields the protein CASRLAGGGRAEQFF.

In this sample, this clone turned up once. The chain recombines TRBV29-1 with TRBJ2-2, with 8 bases aligning to TRBD2. The junction had 4 bases not matched to a gene; V was cut back by 7 bases and J by 0 bases. This CDR3 has 14 amino acids. The germline V gene encodes CDR1 SQVTM and CDR2 ANQGSEA. The CDR3 spells CSATSGANTGELFF. The CDR3 region has the DNA TGCAGCGCCACTAGCGGCGCGAACACCGGGGAGCTGTTTTTT.

J is TRBJ1-1 and V is TRBV7-9; D call uncertain. Germline V gene lookup returns CDR1 SEHNR and CDR2 FQNEAQ (reference sequence). CDR3 length equals 13 residues. Trimming took 5 bases from V and 2 from J, leaving 9 bases between them. DNA of the CDR3: TGTGCCAGCAGCCAAACTCTAAACACTGAAGCTTTCTTT. Its translation is CASSQTLNTEAFF. The whole variable domain, remainder taken from reference TRBV7-9 and TRBJ1-1, is DTGVSQNPRHKITKRGQNVTFRCDPISEHNRLYWYRQTLGQGPEFLTYFQNEAQLEKSRLLSDRFSAERPKGSFSTLEIQRTEQGDSAMYLCASSQTLNTEAFFGQGTRLTVV.

The chain uses TRBV30 and TRBJ2-1; 7 bases are shared with TRBD2. The trim removed 1 base at V and 6 bases at J, leaving 9 bases unmatched. Germline assignment: CDR1 GTSNPN and CDR2 SVGIG (reference sequence). The CDR3 totals 15 residues. CDR3 sequence: CAWSGRAGRSNEQFF. The CDR3 DNA sequence: TGTGCCTGGAGTGGACGCGCCGGGAGGAGCAATGAGCAGTTCTTC.

V usage is TRBV7-9 and J usage is TRBJ2-1; 9 bases are shared with TRBD2. The germline gives CDR1 SEHNR, CDR2 FQNEAQ (reference sequence). The CDR3 covers 17 residues. V was pared by 2 bases and J by 6 bases, with 11 bases of the junction left unmatched. DNA of the CDR3: TGTGCCAGCAGCTTATCGATGGGTCTAGCGGGATTCAATGAGCAGTTCTTC. Its protein product is CASSLSMGLAGFNEQFF.

This clone occurred once. The CDR3 here is CASTWGQQRDYTF. Written as DNA, the CDR3 is TGTGCCAGCACCTGGGGACAACAGAGAGACTACACCTTC. This chain uses TRBV6-5 with TRBJ1-2, with D maybe TRBD1 (6 bases). Germline CDR1 reads MNHEY; CDR2 reads SVGAGI. The CDR3 spans 13 residues. V dropped 7 bases and J dropped 10 bases, with 19 bases sitting between them.

The rearrangement uses TRBV28 and TRBJ2-5; 7 bases are a match to TRBD1. The germline V gene has CDR1 MDHEN and CDR2 SYDVKM. The CDR3 is 14 residues long. Germline trimming cut 3 bases from V and 4 bases from J; bases unmatched to any gene: 5. DNA of the CDR3: TGTGCCAGCAGTTTGAGGACAGGTAGAGAGACCCAGTACTTC. It specifies CASSLRTGRETQYF.